The rows below give T cell receptor beta chains drawn from one sample of a study of PD-1 blockade in classical Hodgkin lymphoma. Some clones are missing from TCRdb's copy, which holds only in-frame ones; the method was immunoSEQ multiplex PCR. The table lists about 34,000 clones, 76% of them singletons, with roughly 15% in the top ten. Sequencing used peripheral blood mononuclear cells (PBMCs), obtained before the second cycle of nivolumab. These receptors originate from a human donor with classical Hodgkin lymphoma. CDR3s include the opening cysteine and the closing phenylalanine or tryptophan. Rows give clone size only sometimes, using once, few, many, or a class for an expanded clone.

>14|TRBV18|-|TRBJ2-3
CASSPAGYEDTQYF
>13|TRBV7-9|medium-sized|TRBJ1-2
CASSLTELYGYTF
>18|TRBV4-1|-|TRBJ2-1
CASSRRAGSGDSYNEQFF
>14|TRBV9|-|TRBJ1-2
CASSVVPQNYGYTF
>16|TRBV6-5|few|TRBJ1-1
CASSYDDSYVNTEAFF
>17|TRBV4-2|-|TRBJ2-3
CASSLTSGGELTDTQYF
>12|TRBV5-1|-|TRBJ2-5
CASSLDQETQYF
>13|TRBV7-6|-|TRBJ1-5
CASSSQEGQPQHF
>14|TRBV9|-|TRBJ2-1
CASSVRPGQYEQFF
>13|TRBV7-8|-|TRBJ1-2
CASSLEYNYGYTF
>15|TRBV4-3|medium-sized|TRBJ2-7
CASSPRPVPGYEQYF
>16|TRBV2|-|TRBJ2-7
CASSEGIWTGGNEQYF
>14|TRBV11-3|-|TRBJ2-3
CASSYRGGTDTQYF
>15|TRBV5-6|-|TRBJ2-5
CASSLGINWGETQYF
>14|TRBV29-1|-|TRBJ2-7
CSFLGGRGLSEQYF
>16|TRBV9|-|TRBJ2-1
CASSYSLGGVYNEQFF
>13|TRBV29-1|-|TRBJ1-1
CSVEGRMNTEAFF
>13|TRBV7-2|-|TRBJ2-5
CASSPSTSQTQYF
>13|TRBV14|-|TRBJ1-2
CASSPNSAPLYTF
>12|TRBV4-3|-|TRBJ1-1
CASSQEGLKAFF
>13|TRBV2|-|TRBJ2-3
CASSQADTDTQYF
>14|TRBV5-1|-|TRBJ2-5
CASSRDRGEETQYF
>16|TRBV21-1|-|TRBJ2-7
CASSKGEGCRSYEQYF
>15|TRBV18|-|TRBJ2-5
CASSRDRGLQETQYF
>16|TRBV5-1|-|TRBJ2-7
CASSSGLAGATHEQYF
>14|TRBV19|few|TRBJ1-6
CASSHDRDNSPLHF
>13|TRBV6-5|-|TRBJ1-1
CASSYGENTEAFF
>14|TRBV7-9|-|TRBJ2-7
CASSPDRGRYEQYF
>13|TRBV27|many|TRBJ1-1
CASSLIGNTEAFF